Presented here are 9 T cell receptor beta chains from one specimen sequenced in a study of blood T cell repertoires in COVID-19. Measured with immunoSEQ multiplex PCR; TCRdb has only the in-frame clones, and not every one. The table includes over 200,000 clones, roughly 91% detected once. Sample: peripheral blood. The origin of the receptors is a woman between 35 and 50 years old who had recovered from COVID-19.

Details on this clone: This same CDR3 is encoded by further DNA sequences in the sample. The chain combines TRBV5-4 with TRBJ2-5; D not resolved. This CDR3 is built from 13 residues. V was clipped by 1 base and J by 1 base, with 5 bases between them. Germline V gene data show CDR1 as SGHNT and CDR2 as YYREEE (reference sequence). The CDR3: CASSLPSQETQYF. The CDR3 DNA is TGTGCCAGCAGCTTGCCTAGCCAAGAGACCCAGTACTTC.

The V and J genes are TRBV24-1 and TRBJ2-2, with TRBD2 matching 7 bases. Germline V gene sequence: CDR1 KGHDR, CDR2 SFDVKD. V trimming: 0 bases; J trimming: 2 bases; junction bases outside the gene matches: 8. This CDR3 spans 18 amino acids. CDR3 sequence: CATSDLRGGLINTGELFF. CDR3 bases: TGTGCCACCAGTGATTTGAGGGGAGGGCTAATTAACACCGGGGAGCTGTTTTTT.

CDR3 sequence: CASTPWNTEAFF. DNA for the CDR3: TGTGCCAGCACCCCCTGGAACACTGAAGCTTTCTTT. This chain uses TRBV12-3 or TRBV12-4 with TRBJ1-1; no clear D gene. V was clipped by 7 bases and J by 1 base, with 7 bases between them. The CDR3 loop spans 12 amino acids.

Of note for this clone: The germline gene is not matched at one end of the junction; a read error may be the cause. J is TRBJ2-3 and V is TRBV7-7, with 12 bases fitting TRBD2. Per the germline V gene, CDR1 is SSHAT and CDR2 is FNYEAQ (reference sequence). This CDR3 is 15 amino acids long. The CDR3 nucleotides are TGTGCTAGCAGCTTAGGACTAGCGGGAACAGATACGCAGTATTTT. Its translation: CASSLGLAGTDTQYF.

J is TRBJ1-6 and V is TRBV6-2 or TRBV6-3, with D tentatively TRBD1 (6 bases). CDR3 size: 12 residues. V shed 6 bases and J shed 8 bases, with 8 bases lying between them. CDR1 is MNHEY and CDR2 is SVGEGT in the germline V gene. The CDR3 here is CASSRQDSPLHF. The CDR3 DNA reads TGTGCCAGCAGCCGACAGGATTCACCCCTCCACTTT.

The V and J genes are TRBV19 and TRBJ1-2, with TRBD1 matching 7 bases. Germline V gene data show CDR1 as LNHDA and CDR2 as SQIVND (reference sequence). The V segment lost 1 base and the J segment 3 bases; nucleotides outside the gene matches: 5. The CDR3 runs 15 residues. CDR3 DNA sequence: TGTGCCAGTAGTATAGGACAGGGCCTCCACTATGGCTACACCTTC. It is translated as CASSIGQGLHYGYTF.

This chain links TRBV28 with TRBJ2-1; TRBD2 matches 7 bases. The germline gives CDR1 MDHEN, CDR2 SYDVKM. V lost 5 bases, J lost 5 bases, and 12 bases stayed unmatched. This CDR3 is built from 16 residues. CDR3: CASSQLGGVAHNEQFF. The CDR3 nucleotides read TGTGCCAGCAGTCAGCTGGGGGGGGTGGCCCACAATGAGCAGTTCTTC.

This chain links TRBV15 with TRBJ1-1; TRBD1 matches at 7 bases. This CDR3 comprises 13 residues. With 8 bases clipped from V and 7 bases from J, the junction kept 10 bases outside the gene matches. The germline V gene encodes CDR1 LNHNV and CDR2 YYDKDF (reference sequence). This CDR3 is CATAIQGTLEAFF. The CDR3 DNA reads as TGTGCCACCGCCATACAGGGGACCCTTGAAGCTTTCTTT. The variable domain in full, completed from reference TRBV15 and TRBJ1-1, reads DAMVIQNPRYQVTQFGKPVTLSCSQTLNHNVMYWYQQKSSQAPKLLFHYYDKDFNNEADTPDNFQSRRPNTSFCFLDIRSPGLGDTAMYLCATAIQGTLEAFFGQGTRLTVV.

The V gene is TRBV6-5, the J gene TRBJ2-3, with 10 bases identical to TRBD2. Trimming took 4 bases from V and 14 from J; bases not matched to a gene: 6. CDR1 and CDR2 (germline): MNHEY, SVGAGI. The CDR3 extends over 12 amino acids. This chain's CDR3 is CASSSPSGRGYF. For the CDR3, the DNA is TGTGCCAGCAGTTCGCCCAGCGGGAGGGGGTATTTT.